Included here is one T cell receptor (beta chain) sequence, with context. These data are taken from a study of shared clonotypes between healthy human individuals. The germline V and J ends were trimmed by 6 bases and 5 bases, with 17 bases remaining between them. The germline CDR1 and CDR2 sequences are SGHAT and FQNNGV. This CDR3 has 15 residues. Sequenced by immunoSEQ multiplex PCR; TCRdb stores in-frame clones only, minus some. The table has 2 million or so clones, 95% seen once; the top ten hold 0.13%. The material sequenced was naive CD4+ T cells sorted from blood. As for subset: CD45RA+ positively selected. This chain uses TRBV11-2 with TRBJ2-1; tentative D call: TRBD2 (6 bases). The sequence was obtained from a man aged 18 to 29 in good health. The CDR3 spells CASRSRLGGDNEQFF. The CDR3 region has the DNA TGTGCCAGCAGGTCCCGACTAGGAGGGGACAATGAGCAGTTCTTC.